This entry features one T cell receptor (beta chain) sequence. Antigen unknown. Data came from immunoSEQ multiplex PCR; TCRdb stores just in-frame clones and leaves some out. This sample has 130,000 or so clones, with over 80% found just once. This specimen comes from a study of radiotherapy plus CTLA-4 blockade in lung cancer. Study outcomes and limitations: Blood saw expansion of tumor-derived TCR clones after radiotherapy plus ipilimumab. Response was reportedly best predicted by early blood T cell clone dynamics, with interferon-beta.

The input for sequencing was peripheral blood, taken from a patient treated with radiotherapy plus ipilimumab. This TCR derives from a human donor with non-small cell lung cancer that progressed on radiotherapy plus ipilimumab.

CDR3 amino acids: CASSLNRQGGPLGEKLFF. CDR3 DNA sequence: TGCGCCAGCAGCTTAAACCGGCAGGGGGGGCCTTTAGGTGAAAAACTGTTTTTT. The chain joins TRBV5-1 to TRBJ1-4; 7 bases line up with TRBD1. CDR3 length: 18 residues. Trimming took 2 bases from V and 7 from J; bases not matched to a gene: 17. The germline gives CDR1 SGHRS, CDR2 YFSETQ.